This T cell receptor (beta chain) was sequenced in a study of PD-L1 blockade in urothelial cancer. Time point defined: peripheral blood 6 weeks after treatment start. With V trimmed by 1 base and J by 6 bases, 8 bases remained unmatched. CDR1 and CDR2 from the germline V gene are LGHNA and YNFKEQ. CDR3 length: 15 amino acids. Assay: immunoSEQ multiplex PCR; the TCRdb copy retains only in-frame clones and omits some. The sample records around 110,000 clones, approximately 89% being singletons. Sequences were derived from PBMCs, sampled around atezolizumab (anti-PD-L1) treatment. V is TRBV4-2 and J is TRBJ1-2; TRBD1 aligns across 7 bases. The sequence was collected from a man aged 55 to 70 with urothelial cancer. The CDR3 DNA reads as TGTGCCAGCAGCCAAGGAGGACAGGTGGGAAATGGCTACACCTTC. Amino acid sequence: CASSQGGQVGNGYTF.